In this sample, the clone carrying this T cell receptor beta chain is large (0.1 to 1%). What it binds is not known. This sample was included in a study of vaccination and CD4 T cells after COVID-19. Study background: Participants were given two doses of BNT162b2 or mRNA-1273 vaccine. The stimulating agents, overlapping spike peptides, came from SARS-CoV-2, HCoV-NL63, HCoV-OC43 and HCoV-229E.

Germline CDR1 and CDR2: MNHNS and SASEGT. With 4 bases clipped from V and 4 bases from J, the junction kept 8 bases outside the gene matches. This CDR3 spans 15 amino acids. Cultured CD4+ T-cell DNA underwent Oncomine TCR Beta short-read sequencing. Genomic DNA extraction was carried out from cultured CD4+ T cells. TCRdb passed the PCR reads through MiXCR, listing each CDR3 protein once. The sample lists about 1,300 distinct CDR3 sequences, 10% to 15% seen once, with 25% to 30% in the top ten. Documented treatment: approximately 9-day PBMC culture with coronavirus spike peptide pools or control peptides (ViraFEST assay). Gathered ahead of the COVID-19 pandemic (2011-2018) were the CD4+ T cells of the unexposed donor. Cells permitting, SARS-CoV-2 S/N served as probes for unexposed-donor CD4+ T cells, and four cold-coronavirus spikes did too.

This chain joins TRBV6-1 and TRBJ2-5; TRBD2 aligns across 8 bases. The source is a human donor in good health. Input material: CD4+ T cells from blood, cultured in vitro. The CDR3 loop is CASSASGGPGETQYF. The DNA for the CDR3 is TGTGCCAGCAGTGCCTCGGGAGGGCCGGGAGAGACCCAGTACTTC.